This TCR beta chain originates from a study of blood T cells in healthy people across ages. Overall study results and limits: Age advanced and TCR beta diversity per million T cells fell, roughly linearly. What prevented conclusive comparison of naive and antigen-experienced cells was that PBMCs were unsorted.

In each sample, at least 6 million PBMCs were isolated. With a J-beta primer mix and a sample-barcoded 5' primer, a second PCR ran roughly 6 to 11 cycles. TCRdb recomputed calls from the 5' RACE reads with MiXCR, one row per CDR3 protein. The sample holds about 650,000 distinct CDR3 sequences, 52% seen once. Between the trimmed V and J ends, which lost 1 base and 3 bases, there was a span of 11 bases. The CDR3 totals 15 residues. Germline V gene lookup returns CDR1 LNHDA and CDR2 SQIVND (reference sequence). Regarding this clonotype: The antigen is unknown.

The receptor comes from a woman aged 80 or older in good health. The sample was blood. The chain links TRBV19 to TRBJ2-3; D uncertain. The CDR3 loop reads CASSIGQERTDTQYF. In nucleotides, the CDR3 is TGTGCCAGTAGTATAGGTCAGGAAAGAACAGATACGCAGTATTTT.